The T cell receptor (beta chain) under discussion was sequenced for a study of blood T cell repertoires in COVID-19. Germline V gives CDR1 LGHDT, CDR2 YNNKEL (reference sequence). Trimming took 8 bases from V and 4 from J, leaving 11 bases between them. CDR3 length: 12 residues. TCRdb's table, derived via immunoSEQ multiplex PCR, lists solely in-frame clones and lacks some. The sample shows some 330,000 clones, around nine tenths of them seen only once. Sequences were obtained from peripheral blood. The sequence came from a woman in her twenties or thirties with COVID-19, enrolled during active disease. The chain has TRBV3-1 (or the pseudogene TRBV3-2) and TRBJ1-2, with TRBD1 as a possible D gene (5 bases). CDR3 sequence: CASGDRFYGYTF. The CDR3 DNA is TGTGCCAGCGGCGACAGATTCTATGGCTACACCTTC.